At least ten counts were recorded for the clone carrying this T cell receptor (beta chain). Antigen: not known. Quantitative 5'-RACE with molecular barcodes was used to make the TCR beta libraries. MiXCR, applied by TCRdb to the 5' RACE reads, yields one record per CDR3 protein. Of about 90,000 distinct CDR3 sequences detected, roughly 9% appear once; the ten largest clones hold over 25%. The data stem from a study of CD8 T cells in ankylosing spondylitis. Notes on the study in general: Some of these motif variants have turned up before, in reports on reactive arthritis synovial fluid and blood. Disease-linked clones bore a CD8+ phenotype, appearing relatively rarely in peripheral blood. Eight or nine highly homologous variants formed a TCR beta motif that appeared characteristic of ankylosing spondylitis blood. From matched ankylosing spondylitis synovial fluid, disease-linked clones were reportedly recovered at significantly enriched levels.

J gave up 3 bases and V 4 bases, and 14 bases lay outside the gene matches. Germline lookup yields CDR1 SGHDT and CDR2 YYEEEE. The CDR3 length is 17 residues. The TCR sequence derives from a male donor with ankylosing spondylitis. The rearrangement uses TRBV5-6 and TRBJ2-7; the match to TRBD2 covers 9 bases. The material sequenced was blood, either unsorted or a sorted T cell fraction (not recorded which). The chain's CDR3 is CASSPGVAGVIVYEQYF. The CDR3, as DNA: TGTGCCAGCAGCCCTGGGGTAGCGGGAGTTATAGTCTACGAGCAGTACTTC.